This T cell receptor (beta chain) was obtained from a study of T-cell reconstitution after alpha-beta-depleted transplantation in children. The table lists this clonotype with a few counts. Germline CDR1 reads SGHVS; CDR2 reads FNYEAQ. The CDR3 extends over 15 amino acids. V lost 1 base and J lost 1, with 10 bases in between. Unique molecular identifiers were built into the TCRbeta library. TCRdb passed the PCR reads through MiXCR, listing each CDR3 protein once. The table shows 600,000 or so distinct CDR3 sequences, with under 30% occurring only once. This sequence joins TRBV7-6 and TRBJ1-1; D gene unclear. The input for sequencing was PBMCs, mostly from graft donor cells, taken 360 days after TCRalphabeta/CD19-depleted stem cell transplant. The receptor comes from a boy under two years old who had a stem cell transplant for acute myeloid leukemia, so the T cells may come from the graft donor. In DNA, the CDR3 is TGTGCCAGCAGCTTAGTGGAGGGTACGAACACTGAAGCTTTCTTT. It encodes CASSLVEGTNTEAFF.